These 24 T cell receptor beta chains came from one sample sequenced in a study of blood T cell repertoires in COVID-19 (dated by TCRdb to 2020 to 2021). Libraries came from the immunoSEQ multiplex PCR assay. Drawn from immuneACCESS, this table holds only the in-frame rearrangements with V and J called that TCRdb kept. Clones are partly lost; checked studies trace under half to an unresolved V gene and leave the rest unexplained. The sample contains roughly 43,000 clones, about 85% of them found a single time. The biggest ten clones account for around 14% of the sample. Sequencing input: peripheral blood. The receptors derive from a woman in her seventies in a cohort sampled during active COVID-19.

The chain employs TRBV3-1 (or the pseudogene TRBV3-2) and TRBJ2-5; a possible D gene is TRBD1 (6 bases). Germline CDR1 and CDR2: LGHDT and YNNKEL (reference sequence). The V gene lost 0 bases and the J gene lost 0 bases, with 14 bases spanning the gap. The CDR3 sequence is 17 residues long. The CDR3 loop reads CASSQDTGTLNQETQYF. DNA for the CDR3: TGTGCCAGCAGCCAAGATACCGGGACACTGAACCAAGAGACCCAGTACTTC.

The sample holds a few counts of this clone. V is TRBV10-1 and J is TRBJ2-1; 16 bases are a match to TRBD2. Germline V gives CDR1 WNHNN, CDR2 SYGVQD (reference sequence). The CDR3 consists of 20 residues. Trimming cost V 0 bases and J 2 bases; bases outside gene matches: 7. CDR3 region: CASSESVGGLAGGAYNEQFF. CDR3 nucleotides: TGCGCCAGCAGTGAGTCAGTCGGGGGACTAGCGGGAGGGGCCTACAATGAGCAGTTCTTC.

This clone turned up a few times. Within the sample, other DNA sequences also encode this same CDR3. V usage is TRBV5-1 and J usage is TRBJ2-5, with 8 bases that match TRBD1. V dropped 4 bases and J dropped 5; count of bases not matched to a gene: 4. Germline CDR1 is SGHRS and CDR2 is YFSETQ. The CDR3 covers 13 residues. The CDR3 here is CASSQGARETQYF. CDR3 DNA sequence: TGCGCCAGCAGCCAGGGGGCCAGGGAGACCCAGTACTTC.

V and J are TRBV3-1 (or the pseudogene TRBV3-2) and TRBJ2-2; no reliable D call. The CDR3 runs to 15 residues. Germline V lookup: CDR1 LGHDT, CDR2 YNNKEL (reference sequence). The V end lost 0 bases, the J end lost 4 bases, and 9 bases lay between the germline ends. The CDR3 coding sequence is TGTGCCAGCAGCCAAGAAGGAGCCCGCACCGGGGAGCTGTTTTTT. It codes for CASSQEGARTGELFF.

This rearrangement joins TRBV6-4 to TRBJ1-3; 9 bases fit TRBD1. Per the germline V gene, CDR1 is MRHNA and CDR2 is SNTAGT. V lost 6 bases, J lost 2 bases, and 5 bases stayed unmatched. This CDR3 contains 15 residues. CDR3 nucleotide sequence: TGTGCCAGCAGACGGACAGGGGACCCTGGAAACACCATATATTTT. It codes for CASRRTGDPGNTIYF.

Comment on this clone: An end of the junction differs from the germline gene, which may be a read error. The J gene is TRBJ2-5, the V gene TRBV7-7, with TRBD2 identical over 8 bases. CDR1 is SSHAT and CDR2 is FNYEAQ in the germline V gene (reference sequence). The CDR3 extends over 15 amino acids. The CDR3 nucleotides are TGTGCTAGCAGCCCCGGGACTAGAAAACAAGAGACCCAGTACTTC. It yields the protein CASSPGTRKQETQYF.

V is TRBV15 and J is TRBJ2-7; 7 bases match TRBD1. Germline lookup yields CDR1 LNHNV and CDR2 YYDKDF (reference sequence). The CDR3 length is 15 residues. V lost 3 bases to trimming and J lost 6 bases; unmatched junction nucleotides: 11. The CDR3 DNA reads TGTGCCACCAGCAGGATTACAGGGGTCGGTGCCGAGCAGTACTTC. Translated, it gives CATSRITGVGAEQYF.

The rearrangement joins TRBV5-1 to TRBJ1-2; D might be TRBD1 (6 bases). Trimming cost V 4 bases and J 8 bases, with 18 bases left between them. This CDR3 is 14 amino acids long. Looked up from germline, CDR1 is SGHRS and CDR2 is YFSETQ. CDR3 amino acids: CASSVAGTPKGYTF. The CDR3 DNA reads TGCGCCAGCAGCGTAGCCGGGACACCTAAGGGCTACACCTTC.

Written as DNA, the CDR3 is TGCGCCAGCAGCCACTCCGGGACAGGGGAAACCTACGAGCAGTACTTC. It is translated as CASSHSGTGETYEQYF. This chain joins TRBV4-3 and TRBJ2-7; 10 nucleotides align to TRBD1. The CDR3 totals 16 residues. Germline trimming cut 3 bases from V and 2 bases from J; bases unmatched to any gene: 7. Germline V gives CDR1 LGHNA, CDR2 YSLEER.

This sequence joins TRBV10-3 and TRBJ2-5; TRBD1 matches at 7 bases. CDR1 is ENHRY and CDR2 is SYGVKD in the germline V gene. This CDR3 is built from 14 residues. Trimming at V came to 6 bases and at J to 0 bases, leaving 4 bases not matched to a gene. Written as DNA, the CDR3 is TGTGCCATCAGGCCTCAGGGGGACCAAGAGACCCAGTACTTC. This codes for CAIRPQGDQETQYF.

To note about this clone: The sample holds other DNA sequences that translate to the same CDR3. The CDR3 nucleotides read TGTGCCAGCTCACCACCGGGACAGGGCCTTCGCGAGCAGTACTTC. It translates to CASSPPGQGLREQYF. J is TRBJ2-7 and V is TRBV18; 9 bases fit TRBD1. CDR3 length: 15 amino acids. The V gene end was trimmed by 0 bases and the J gene end by 6 bases; junction bases not matched to a gene: 6. The germline gives CDR1 KGHSH, CDR2 LQKENI. Based on the CDR3 plus reference TRBV18 and TRBJ2-7, the full variable domain is NAGVMQNPRHLVRRRGQEARLRCSPMKGHSHVYWYRQLPEEGLKFMVYLQKENIIDESGMPKERFSAEFPKEGPSILRIQQVVRGDSAAYFCASSPPGQGLREQYFGPGTRLTVT.

The chain employs TRBV6-5 and TRBJ2-1; possible D gene TRBD1, 7 bases. The germline gives CDR1 MNHEY, CDR2 SVGAGI. Trimming took 7 bases from V and 11 from J, leaving 21 bases between them. The CDR3 extends over 14 amino acids. The CDR3 region has the DNA TGTGCCAGCACCGAAGGGGGGACAGTTGGAAAGCAGTTCTTC. It encodes CASTEGGTVGKQFF.

The chain uses TRBV5-1 and TRBJ2-1, with 9 bases lining up with TRBD1. Germline loops: CDR1 SGHRS, CDR2 YFSETQ. V lost 4 bases, J lost 6 bases, and 8 bases stayed unmatched. This CDR3 spans 15 amino acids. The CDR3 region is CASSPRQGVFNEQFF. The CDR3 coding sequence is TGCGCCAGCAGCCCCCGACAGGGGGTGTTCAATGAGCAGTTCTTC.

This chain links TRBV28 with TRBJ2-1, with TRBD2 identical over 7 bases. Germline V gene sequence: CDR1 MDHEN, CDR2 SYDVKM. The CDR3 consists of 16 residues. With 6 bases clipped from V and 1 base from J, the junction kept 9 bases outside the gene matches. The CDR3 DNA follows: TGTGCCAGCAGCTCCCGACTAGCTATGTCCTACAATGAGCAGTTCTTC. Its protein product is CASSSRLAMSYNEQFF.

This sequence joins TRBV2 and TRBJ1-2, with TRBD1 matching 7 bases. The J segment lost 7 bases and the V segment lost 3 bases, leaving 11 bases of the junction unmatched. CDR3 length: 15 amino acids. From germline, CDR1 is SNHLY and CDR2 FYNNEI. This CDR3 is CASSDEAGGSPGYTF. The CDR3 DNA reads TGTGCCAGCAGTGATGAGGCAGGGGGTAGTCCTGGCTACACCTTC.

The V call is TRBV6-5, the J call TRBJ2-1, with 11 positions matching TRBD2. The germline CDR1 and CDR2 sequences are MNHEY and SVGAGI. The CDR3 consists of 15 residues. Losses at the gene ends were 6 bases for V and 2 bases for J; bases not matched to a gene: 3. CDR3 region: CASRLLAGAYNEQFF. Written as DNA, the CDR3 is TGTGCCAGCAGGCTACTAGCGGGAGCCTACAATGAGCAGTTCTTC.

This chain joins TRBV6-5 and TRBJ1-5; the D gene is possibly TRBD1 (5 bases). V gave up 7 bases and J gave up 8 bases, with 15 bases separating them. Per germline, CDR1 MNHEY and CDR2 SVGAGI. CDR3 size: 13 residues. For the CDR3, the DNA is TGTGCCAGCACCCTAGGGGTTAAGGAGCCCCAGCATTTT. It encodes CASTLGVKEPQHF.

This clone has just one count. The gene calls are TRBV11-2 and TRBJ1-3, with D tentatively TRBD1 (5 bases). The V end was cut by 0 bases, the J end by 0 bases, with 12 bases between. Germline V lookup: CDR1 SGHAT, CDR2 FQNNGV. The CDR3 covers 17 residues. The CDR3 DNA sequence: TGTGCCAGCAGCTTAGATGGTTTGGGGGGCTCTGGAAACACCATATATTTT. Its protein product is CASSLDGLGGSGNTIYF.

This chain joins TRBV7-9 and TRBJ2-7; maybe TRBD1 (5 bases). Deletions cut 1 base from V and 6 bases from J, with 16 bases between. CDR3 length equals 15 residues. CDR1 and CDR2 (germline): SEHNR, FQNEAQ (reference sequence). The CDR3 nucleotides are TGTGCCAGCAGCTTAGTACAGGACCTGGTAGGCGAGCAGTACTTC. It specifies CASSLVQDLVGEQYF.

The V gene is TRBV20-1, the J gene TRBJ2-3; D might be TRBD2 (5 bases). This CDR3 has 15 residues. V was shortened by 3 bases and J by 0 bases, with 13 bases between the two germline ends. Germline CDR1 reads DFQATT; CDR2 reads SNEGSKA (reference sequence). The CDR3 here is CSASPSGVSTDTQYF. CDR3 nucleotides: TGCAGTGCTAGTCCCAGCGGAGTTAGCACAGATACGCAGTATTTT.

This rearrangement joins TRBV3-1 (or the pseudogene TRBV3-2) to TRBJ2-7, with a possible D match to TRBD2 (6 bases). Germline V gene lookup returns CDR1 LGHDT and CDR2 YNNKEL (reference sequence). Trimming shortened V by 3 bases and J by 5 bases, and 17 bases separated the two germline ends. This CDR3 comprises 15 residues. The CDR3 is CASSQILLASHEQYF. CDR3 nucleotides: TGTGCCAGCAGCCAGATCCTTCTAGCGAGCCACGAGCAGTACTTC.

This chain connects TRBV5-1 to TRBJ2-1; 7 bases fit TRBD1. The V gene end was trimmed by 4 bases and the J gene end by 3 bases; junction bases not matched to a gene: 10. Germline lookup yields CDR1 SGHRS and CDR2 YFSETQ. This CDR3 region has 16 residues. Here the CDR3 reads CASSPGQLLGYNEQFF. The CDR3 DNA follows: TGCGCCAGCAGCCCGGGACAGCTTCTAGGCTACAATGAGCAGTTCTTC.

This rearrangement joins TRBV19 to TRBJ2-3, with a possible D match to TRBD2 (6 bases). This CDR3 is built from 13 residues. V lost 4 bases and J lost 6, with 11 bases in between. CDR1 is LNHDA, CDR2 SQIVND, per germline (reference sequence). CDR3 sequence reads: CASSKGRSDTQYF. DNA for the CDR3: TGTGCCAGTAGTAAAGGGAGGAGCGATACGCAGTATTTT.

The V call is TRBV29-1, the J call TRBJ2-1; D is possibly TRBD2 (5 bases). Trimming stripped 6 bases from V and 7 bases from J, with 22 bases between. The CDR3 sequence is 15 residues long. Per the germline V gene, CDR1 is SQVTM and CDR2 is ANQGSEA. The CDR3 DNA reads TGCAGCGTCTCCAGTTTGGGCCCTCCGGGGAATGAGCAGTTCTTC. Protein: CSVSSLGPPGNEQFF.